This T cell receptor beta chain was obtained from a study of response to subunit inactivated influenza vaccine listed by TCRdb under 2018. For context, the study as a whole: Deep quantitative T cell receptor repertoire profiling was used in the study to track responses to a trivalent subunit inactivated influenza vaccine. Here is what the overall study found, with its caveats: The authors proposed that each seasonal influenza vaccination may bring in only a limited number of new T cells.

The time point label, as the study defines it: more than 35 days after influenza vaccine administration. There are 15 amino acids in the CDR3, from cysteine to phenylalanine inclusive. Only the CDR3 DNA is retained, 45 bases long and in frame from the first base. CDR1 SGHTA and CDR2 FQGNSA were looked up in the germline V gene. Trimming removed 5 bases from V and 7 bases from J, leaving 19 bases between the germline ends. The receptor library was made with RT-PCR. These reads were obtained on an Illumina HiSeq 2500. Through fastp at Q25 and MiXCR, TCRdb rebuilt clones from the public reads, retaining in-frame beta chains. Identical CDR3 proteins give one entry, which carries the most common genes and DNA. The sample yields about 160,000 distinct CDR3 sequences; 11% were counted once. The leading ten clones occupy around 12% of the sample. This clonotype was observed many times. No cognate antigen has been identified for it. No clone much larger than this one lies a single base away; base qualities are absent.

Sequencing was performed on non-naive T cells sorted from PBMCs, taken about 40 days after vaccination. This specimen's cell subset or site label, interpreted: memory T cell fraction. This clonotype originated in a middle-aged man who received an inactivated influenza vaccine. Donor details come from another sample of the same person, matched by shared clones. The chain employs TRBV7-2 and TRBJ2-3; the D match is possibly TRBD1 or TRBD2, with 5 bases aligned in each. The base sequence is TGTGCCAGCAGCCCCCCGGGGAGCAAGGGGAATACGCAGTATTTT. This codes for CASSPPGSKGNTQYF.